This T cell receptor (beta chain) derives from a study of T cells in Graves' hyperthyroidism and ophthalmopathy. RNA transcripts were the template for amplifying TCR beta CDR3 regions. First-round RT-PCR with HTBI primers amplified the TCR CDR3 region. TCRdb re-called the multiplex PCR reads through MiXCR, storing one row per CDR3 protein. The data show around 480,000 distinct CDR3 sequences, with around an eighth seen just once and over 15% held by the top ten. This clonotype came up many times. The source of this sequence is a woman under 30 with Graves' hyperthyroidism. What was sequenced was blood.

CDR3 nucleotides: TGTGCCACCTCACTGACAGAGAACACTGAAGCTTTCTTT. Protein product: CATSLTENTEAFF. The gene calls are TRBV2 and TRBJ1-1, with D maybe TRBD1 (5 bases). V gave up 10 bases and J gave up 1 base, with 13 bases separating them. The germline V gene encodes CDR1 SNHLY and CDR2 FYNNEI. The CDR3 has 13 amino acids.